This TCR beta chain stems from a study of OX40 agonist ivuxolimab in advanced cancers. V trimming: 2 bases; J trimming: 2 bases; junction bases outside the gene matches: 4. This CDR3 has 15 residues. CDR1 is MGHRA, CDR2 YSYEKL, per germline. Assay: immunoSEQ multiplex PCR; the TCRdb copy retains only in-frame clones and omits some. This table holds about 13,000 clones, over 60% found once. Study outcomes and limitations: Some patients without response likewise showed low normalized clonal expansion.

The count of this clone is one. The target antigen is unknown. This receptor was identified in an adult with an advanced solid tumor such as melanoma, head and neck, liver or kidney cancer. The chain uses TRBV4-1 and TRBJ1-2; 8 bases fit TRBD1. The source was CD4+ or CD8+ T cells sorted from blood, collected in a trial of the OX40 agonist ivuxolimab. The CDR3 loop is CASSQNRGGNYGYTF. As DNA, the CDR3 is TGCGCCAGCAGCCAAAACAGGGGGGGAAACTATGGCTACACCTTC.